These T cell receptor beta chains were read from a single sample in a study of beta chain features in type 1 diabetes. Sequenced by immunoSEQ multiplex PCR; TCRdb stores in-frame clones only, minus some. Here the sample spans 400,000 to 550,000 clones, 9.5% to 12% being singletons. Sequenced material: naive CD4+ T cells from blood. These receptors were obtained from a woman between 18 and 29 years old in good health. Each CDR3 is given with its conserved first and last residue. D genes are given only for firm matches. Size is omitted from some rows. Given values are once, few, many or a class for expanded clones.

NA	NA	TRBV7-9	TRBJ1-6	TGTGCCAGCAGCCCCTTAGGCAGAAGGTCACCCCTCCACTTT	CASSPLGRRSPLHF
TRBD2	few	TRBV2	TRBJ2-7	TGTGCCAGCAGACTAGCGGTCTACGAGCAGTACTTC	CASRLAVYEQYF
TRBD2	NA	TRBV5-1	TRBJ2-1	TGCGCCAGCAGCTGGGGGGGCTCCTACAATGAGCAGTTCTTC	CASSWGGSYNEQFF
NA	NA	TRBV7-9	TRBJ1-3	TGTGCCAGCAGCTTTAACTCTGGAAACACCATATATTTT	CASSFNSGNTIYF
TRBD1	few	TRBV7-9	TRBJ2-3	TGTGCCAGCAGCTTATCCGGGACAGTTACTAGCACAGATACGCAGTATTTT	CASSLSGTVTSTDTQYF
NA	NA	TRBV25-1	TRBJ1-3	TGTGCCAGCAGACCACGGGGGGGTACTGGAAACACCATATATTTT	CASRPRGGTGNTIYF
NA	NA	TRBV5-1	TRBJ1-1	TGCGCCAGCAGCAGGGTGGCAGTGGGCACTGAAGCTTTCTTT	CASSRVAVGTEAFF
TRBD1	NA	TRBV9	TRBJ2-5	TGTGCCAGCAGCGGAGGGACAGGGGCCCGAACAGAGACCCAGTACTTC	CASSGGTGARTETQYF
NA	few	TRBV7-9	TRBJ1-4	TGTGCCAGCAGCTCGGGGATATCAACTAATGAAAAACTGTTTTTT	CASSSGISTNEKLFF
TRBD1	NA	TRBV29-1	TRBJ1-1	TGCAGCGTTGATCGGACAGGGGGGAACACTGAAGCTTTCTTT	CSVDRTGGNTEAFF
NA	NA	TRBV1	TRBJ1-1	TGCACCAGCAGCCCCCGAGGGGCCAGGGCTTTCTTT	CTSSPRGARAFF
TRBD2	NA	TRBV10-3	TRBJ2-3	TGTGCCATCAGTGACTACGCTGGGACTAGCGCCTTGTATACGCAGTATTTT	CAISDYAGTSALYTQYF
TRBD1	few	TRBV7-9	TRBJ2-2	TGTGCCAGCAAAGGGACAGACGTCACCGGGGAGCTGTTTTTT	CASKGTDVTGELFF
NA	NA	TRBV6-6	TRBJ2-5	TGTGCCAGCAGTGGATGGCTGCGAGAGACCCAGTACTTC	CASSGWLRETQYF
NA	many	TRBV30	TRBJ2-5	TGTGCCTGGAGGAATAGTGGGGTCAGCCAAGAGACCCAGTACTTC	CAWRNSGVSQETQYF
TRBD1	NA	TRBV29-1	TRBJ2-7	TGCAGCGTGGAGAGGACAGGGACTTACGAGCAGTACTTC	CSVERTGTYEQYF
TRBD2	NA	TRBV7-9	TRBJ2-1	TGTGCCAGCAGCGCGCCGGGACTAATCTCCTACAATGAGCAGTTCTTC	CASSAPGLISYNEQFF
TRBD1	NA	TRBV29-1	TRBJ1-2	TGCAGCGTTGATGACAGGGGGCGCGGCTACACCTTC	CSVDDRGRGYTF
NA	NA	TRBV27	TRBJ2-2	TGTGCCAGCAGCAGTTACACCGGGGAGCTGTTTTTT	CASSSYTGELFF
NA	few	TRBV15	TRBJ2-4	TGTGCCACCAGCAGAGATAGGGTGGGAGGTAACGCCAAAAACATTCAGTACTTC	CATSRDRVGGNAKNIQYF
TRBD1	few	TRBV7-9	TRBJ2-1	TGTGCCAGCAGCTCCAGGGGGCCTTACAATGAGCAGTTCTTC	CASSSRGPYNEQFF
NA	few	TRBV7-2	TRBJ2-7	TGTGCCAGCAGCTTATCCAGCCCCTACGAGCAGTACTTC	CASSLSSPYEQYF
NA	NA	TRBV11-3	TRBJ2-3	TGTGCCAGCAGCTCAAACGACATCACAGATACGCAGTATTTT	CASSSNDITDTQYF
NA	few	TRBV11-2	TRBJ2-7	TGTGCCAGCTCTTCCTCAATGGACTTAACCTACGAGCAGTACTTC	CASSSSMDLTYEQYF
NA	few	TRBV7-9	TRBJ2-2	TGTGCCAGCAGCGGACGGAGCAGGGGCACCGGGGAGCTGTTTTTT	CASSGRSRGTGELFF
NA	few	TRBV18	TRBJ2-7	TGTGCCAGCTCACCATCTTATTACGAGCAGTACTTC	CASSPSYYEQYF
NA	few	TRBV29-1	TRBJ2-3	TGCAGCGTTGAAGTGGGGGGCTACACAGATACGCAGTATTTT	CSVEVGGYTDTQYF
NA	few	TRBV7-9	TRBJ1-4	TGTGCCAGCAGGACCGGGAGAGGGTTTTCAACTAATGAAAAACTGTTTTTT	CASRTGRGFSTNEKLFF
NA	few	TRBV7-9	TRBJ2-5	TGTGCCAGCAGCCTGTCTATGGAGCGCGGAAAAGAGACCCAGTACTTC	CASSLSMERGKETQYF
NA	NA	TRBV10-3	TRBJ2-3	TGTGCCATCGGCGGAGGGCTTAACACAGATACGCAGTATTTT	CAIGGGLNTDTQYF
TRBD2	few	TRBV6-6	TRBJ2-1	TGTGCCAGCAGTTACACGGTCCTAGCGGGAAGGAATGAGCAGTTCTTC	CASSYTVLAGRNEQFF
NA	few	TRBV30	TRBJ2-7	TGTGCCTGGAGTCCCGATCTAAGCTCCTACGAGCAGTACTTC	CAWSPDLSSYEQYF
TRBD1	few	TRBV2	TRBJ1-6	TGTGCCAGAGATGGACAGGGAATAGGTTCACCCCTCCACTTT	CARDGQGIGSPLHF
NA	few	TRBV9	TRBJ2-1	TGTGCCAGCAGCGTAGAGCCCCGCGGCAGGGCCTACAATGAGCAGTTCTTC	CASSVEPRGRAYNEQFF
TRBD1	NA	TRBV7-2	TRBJ2-3	TGTGCCAGCAAGGGACAGGGGAACACAGATACGCAGTATTTT	CASKGQGNTDTQYF
NA	few	TRBV7-2	TRBJ2-3	TGTGCCAGCAGCGGGACTTACCGCACAGATACGCAGTATTTT	CASSGTYRTDTQYF
TRBD1	NA	TRBV7-2	TRBJ2-7	TGTGCCAGCAGCCTCGACAGGGGGGCTTACGAGCAGTACTTC	CASSLDRGAYEQYF
NA	few	TRBV6-5	TRBJ1-2	TGTGCCAGCAGTTACTCGATGGTCGATACTTATGGCTACACCTTC	CASSYSMVDTYGYTF
NA	few	TRBV28	TRBJ2-3	TGTGCCAGCAGTTTAGCAGATAATACGCAGTATTTT	CASSLADNTQYF
NA	NA	TRBV5-1	TRBJ1-6	TGCGCCAGCAGCGAGGACCCTAATTCACCCCTCCACTTT	CASSEDPNSPLHF
NA	few	TRBV19	TRBJ2-6	TGTGCCAGTAGTATCGGGTCTGGGGCCAACGTCCTGACTTTC	CASSIGSGANVLTF
NA	NA	TRBV29-1	TRBJ2-3	TGCAGCGTTGTATGGAAGGGGGATACGCAGTATTTT	CSVVWKGDTQYF
TRBD1	few	TRBV7-2	TRBJ2-7	TGTGCCAGCAGCTTAGCGGAAGGGACAGGGTCCGAGCAGTACTTC	CASSLAEGTGSEQYF
NA	few	TRBV5-1	TRBJ2-2	TGCGCCAGCAGCCAAGATCCGAACACCGGGGAGCTGTTTTTT	CASSQDPNTGELFF
NA	NA	TRBV7-9	TRBJ1-1	TGTGCCAGCAGCCCGGGAGCTCGGCTCGGCGCTTTCTTT	CASSPGARLGAFF
NA	NA	TRBV5-4	TRBJ1-6	TGTGCCAGCAGCCCTAATCCGGGCCCCTATAATTCACCCCTCCACTTT	CASSPNPGPYNSPLHF
NA	few	TRBV15	TRBJ2-3	TGTGCCACCAGCATCGCCACGGGGGTGGCCACAGATACGCAGTATTTT	CATSIATGVATDTQYF
NA	few	TRBV15	TRBJ2-1	TGTGCCACCAGCAGAGGTCCTAGAGGGCATGAGCAGTTCTTC	CATSRGPRGHEQFF
NA	NA	TRBV7-2	TRBJ1-1	TGTGCCAGCAGCTTACGAGAGGACCGGGAAGCTTTCTTT	CASSLREDREAFF
NA	few	TRBV11-3	TRBJ2-7	TGTGCCAGCAGCTTCGCCGCTAGCGAGGACTACGAGCAGTACTTC	CASSFAASEDYEQYF
NA	NA	TRBV7-8	TRBJ2-3	TGTGCCAGCAATTATGGTCTAGTACGCACAGATACGCAGTATTTT	CASNYGLVRTDTQYF